The text below deals with one TCR beta chain. Cohort assignment relied on participant-reported clinical history. Each recovered donor of Cohort 3 presented with two negative PCRs, clearance, or symptom resolution. The V gene lost 5 bases and the J gene lost 5 bases, with 10 bases spanning the gap. CDR3 size: 12 residues. This entry comes from a study of blood T cell repertoires in COVID-19. Background on the study: Samples taken during acute and convalescent COVID-19 were collected in the United States, Italy and Spain. Sources were T cells, B-cell-depleted T cells, or PBMCs; the material itself was cDNA or gDNA.

Sequencing used immunoSEQ multiplex PCR; TCRdb keeps in-frame clones, though not all of them. The table has about 250,000 clones, just over 85% seen once. The sequenced material came from PBMCs or T cells enriched from blood (not recorded which). The chain uses TRBV12-3 or TRBV12-4 and TRBJ2-7; possible D gene TRBD1, 6 bases. The receptor's source is a man between 18 and 29 years old who had recovered from COVID-19. The CDR3 spells CASSPQGHEQYF. The CDR3 DNA is TGTGCCAGCAGTCCACAGGGACACGAGCAGTACTTC.